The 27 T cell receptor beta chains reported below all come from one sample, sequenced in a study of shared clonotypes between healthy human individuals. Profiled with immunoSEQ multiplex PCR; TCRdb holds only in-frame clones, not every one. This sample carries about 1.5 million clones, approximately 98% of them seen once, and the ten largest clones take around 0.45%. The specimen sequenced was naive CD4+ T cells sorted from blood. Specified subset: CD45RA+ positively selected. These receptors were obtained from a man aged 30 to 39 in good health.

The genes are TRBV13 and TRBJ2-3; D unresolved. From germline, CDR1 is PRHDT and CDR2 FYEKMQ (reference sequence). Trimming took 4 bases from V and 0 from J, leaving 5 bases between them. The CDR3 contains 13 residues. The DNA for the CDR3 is TGTGCCAGCAGCTCTACTAGCACAGATACGCAGTATTTT. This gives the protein CASSSTSTDTQYF.

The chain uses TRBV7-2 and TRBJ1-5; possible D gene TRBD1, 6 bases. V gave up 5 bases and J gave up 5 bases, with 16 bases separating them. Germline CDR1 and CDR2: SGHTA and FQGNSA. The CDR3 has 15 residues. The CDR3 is CASSTSVGAHQPQHF. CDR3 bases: TGTGCCAGCAGCACCTCGGTGGGGGCGCATCAGCCCCAGCATTTT. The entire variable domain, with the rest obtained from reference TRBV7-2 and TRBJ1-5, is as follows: GAGVSQSPSNKVTEKGKDVELRCDPISGHTALYWYRQSLGQGLEFLIYFQGNSAPDKSGLPSDRFSAERTGGSVSTLTIQRTQQEDSAVYLCASSTSVGAHQPQHFGDGTRLSIL.

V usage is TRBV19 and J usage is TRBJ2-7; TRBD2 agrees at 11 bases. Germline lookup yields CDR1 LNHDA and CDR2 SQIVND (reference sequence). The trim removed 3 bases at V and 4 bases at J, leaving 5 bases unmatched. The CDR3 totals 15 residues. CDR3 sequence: CASSIDTSGSYEQYF. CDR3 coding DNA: TGTGCCAGTAGTATTGACACTAGCGGGAGTTACGAGCAGTACTTC.

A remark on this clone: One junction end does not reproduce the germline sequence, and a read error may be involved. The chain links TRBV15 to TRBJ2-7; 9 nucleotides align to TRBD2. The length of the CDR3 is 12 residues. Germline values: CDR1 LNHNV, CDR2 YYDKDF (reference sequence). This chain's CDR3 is CATSGDSGRVDF. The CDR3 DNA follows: TGTGCCACCAGCGGAGATAGCGGGAGAGTGGACTTC.

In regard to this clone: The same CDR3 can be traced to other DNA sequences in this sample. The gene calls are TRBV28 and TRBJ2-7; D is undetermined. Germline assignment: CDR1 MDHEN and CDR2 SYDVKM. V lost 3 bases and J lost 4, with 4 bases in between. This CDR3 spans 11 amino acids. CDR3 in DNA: TGTGCCAGCAGTTTGGGGTACGAGCAGTACTTC. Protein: CASSLGYEQYF.

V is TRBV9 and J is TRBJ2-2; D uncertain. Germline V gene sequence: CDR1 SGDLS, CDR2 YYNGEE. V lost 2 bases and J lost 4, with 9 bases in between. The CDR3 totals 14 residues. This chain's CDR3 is CASSVGGITGELFF. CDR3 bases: TGTGCCAGCAGCGTGGGCGGAATCACCGGGGAGCTGTTTTTT.

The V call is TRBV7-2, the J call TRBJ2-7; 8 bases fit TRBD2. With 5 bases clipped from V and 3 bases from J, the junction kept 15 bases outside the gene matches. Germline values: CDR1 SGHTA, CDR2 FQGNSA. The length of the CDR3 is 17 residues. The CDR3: CASSTRLSSGFDYEQYF. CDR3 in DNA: TGTGCCAGCAGCACGCGCCTATCTAGCGGGTTTGACTACGAGCAGTACTTC.

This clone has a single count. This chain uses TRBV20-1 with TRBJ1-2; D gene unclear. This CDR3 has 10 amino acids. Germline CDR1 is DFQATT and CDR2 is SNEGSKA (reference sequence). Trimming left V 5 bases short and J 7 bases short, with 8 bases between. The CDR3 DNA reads TGCAGTGCTGTCCCCTCTGGCTACACCTTC. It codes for CSAVPSGYTF.

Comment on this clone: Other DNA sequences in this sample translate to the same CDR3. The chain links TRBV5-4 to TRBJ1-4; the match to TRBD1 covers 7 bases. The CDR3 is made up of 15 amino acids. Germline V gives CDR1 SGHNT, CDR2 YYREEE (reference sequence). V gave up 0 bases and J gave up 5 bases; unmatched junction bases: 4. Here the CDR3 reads CASSLATGVNEKLFF. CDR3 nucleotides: TGTGCCAGCAGCTTGGCCACAGGGGTGAATGAAAAACTGTTTTTT.

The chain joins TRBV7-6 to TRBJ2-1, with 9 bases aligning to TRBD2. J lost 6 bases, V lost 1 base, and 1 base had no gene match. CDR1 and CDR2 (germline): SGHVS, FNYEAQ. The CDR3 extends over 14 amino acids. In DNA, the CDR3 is TGTGCCAGCAGCTTAGAACTAGCGGGCAATGAGCAGTTCTTC. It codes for CASSLELAGNEQFF. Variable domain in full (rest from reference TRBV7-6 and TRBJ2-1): GAGVSQSPRYKVTKRGQDVALRCDPISGHVSLYWYRQALGQGPEFLTYFNYEAQQDKSGLPNDRFSAERPEGSISTLTIQRTEQRDSAMYRCASSLELAGNEQFFGPGTRLTVL.

CDR3: CASSYSGLASNEQFF. In nucleotides, the CDR3 is TGTGCCAGCAGTTACTCGGGACTAGCGTCCAATGAGCAGTTCTTC. The J gene is TRBJ2-1, the V gene TRBV6-5, with 10 bases that match TRBD2. CDR3 length: 15 residues. Looked up from germline, CDR1 is MNHEY and CDR2 is SVGAGI. V gave up 0 bases and J gave up 6 bases; unmatched junction bases: 2.

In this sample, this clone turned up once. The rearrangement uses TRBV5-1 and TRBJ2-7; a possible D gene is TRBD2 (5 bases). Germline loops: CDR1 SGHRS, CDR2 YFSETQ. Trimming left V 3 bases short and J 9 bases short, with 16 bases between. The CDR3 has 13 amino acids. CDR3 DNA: TGCGCCAGCAGCTCAGAGGGCGTCCAAACGCAGTACTTC. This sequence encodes CASSSEGVQTQYF.

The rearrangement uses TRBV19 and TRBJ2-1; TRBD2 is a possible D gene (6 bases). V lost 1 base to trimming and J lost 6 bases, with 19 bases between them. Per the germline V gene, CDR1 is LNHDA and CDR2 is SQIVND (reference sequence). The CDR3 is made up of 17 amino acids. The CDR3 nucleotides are TGTGCCAGTAGTATAGTACCGGGACTGGCAACTCCCAATGAGCAGTTCTTC. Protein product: CASSIVPGLATPNEQFF. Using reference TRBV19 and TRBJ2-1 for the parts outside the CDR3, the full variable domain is DGGITQSPKYLFRKEGQNVTLSCEQNLNHDAMYWYRQDPGQGLRLIYYSQIVNDFQKGDIAEGYSVSREKKESFPLTVTSAQKNPTAFYLCASSIVPGLATPNEQFFGPGTRLTVL.

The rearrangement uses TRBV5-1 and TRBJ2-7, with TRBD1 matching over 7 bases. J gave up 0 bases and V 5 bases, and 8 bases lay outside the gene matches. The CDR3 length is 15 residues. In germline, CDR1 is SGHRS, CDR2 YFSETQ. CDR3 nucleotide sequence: TGCGCCAGCAGTTTACAGGGGCCCCCCTCCTACGAGCAGTACTTC. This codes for CASSLQGPPSYEQYF.

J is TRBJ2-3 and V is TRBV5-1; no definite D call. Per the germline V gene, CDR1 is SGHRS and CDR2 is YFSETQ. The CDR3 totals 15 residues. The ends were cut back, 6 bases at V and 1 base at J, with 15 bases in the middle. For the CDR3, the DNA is TGCGCCAGCAAGTTGTTCGGCAGTGGCACAGATACGCAGTATTTT. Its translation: CASKLFGSGTDTQYF.

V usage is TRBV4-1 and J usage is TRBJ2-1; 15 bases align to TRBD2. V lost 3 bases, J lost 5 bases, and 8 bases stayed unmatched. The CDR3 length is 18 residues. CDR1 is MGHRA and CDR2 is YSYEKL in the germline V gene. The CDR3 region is CASSQEGLAGGRHNEQFF. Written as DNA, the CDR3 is TGCGCCAGCAGCCAGGAGGGACTAGCGGGAGGAAGGCACAATGAGCAGTTCTTC.

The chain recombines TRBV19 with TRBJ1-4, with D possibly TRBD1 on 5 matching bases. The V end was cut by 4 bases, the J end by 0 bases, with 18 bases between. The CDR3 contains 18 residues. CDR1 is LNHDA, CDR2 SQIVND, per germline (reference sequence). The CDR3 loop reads CASSRRGTFGATNEKLFF. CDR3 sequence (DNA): TGTGCCAGTAGTAGACGCGGGACTTTTGGGGCAACTAATGAAAAACTGTTTTTT.

CDR3 residues: CASNQGVTDTQYF. The CDR3 nucleotides are TGTGCCAGCAATCAGGGAGTCACAGATACGCAGTATTTT. J is TRBJ2-3 and V is TRBV2; D may correspond to TRBD1 or TRBD2 (5 bases each). The CDR3 spans 13 residues. CDR1 and CDR2 from the germline V gene are SNHLY and FYNNEI. Trimming took 7 bases from V and 2 from J, leaving 10 bases between them.

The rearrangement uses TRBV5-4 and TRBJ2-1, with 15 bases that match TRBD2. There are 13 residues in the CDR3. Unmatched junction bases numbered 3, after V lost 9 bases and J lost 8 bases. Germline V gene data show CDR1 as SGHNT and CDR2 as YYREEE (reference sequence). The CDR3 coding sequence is TGTGCCACCGGACTAGCGGGAGGGTATGAGCAGTTCTTC. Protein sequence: CATGLAGGYEQFF.

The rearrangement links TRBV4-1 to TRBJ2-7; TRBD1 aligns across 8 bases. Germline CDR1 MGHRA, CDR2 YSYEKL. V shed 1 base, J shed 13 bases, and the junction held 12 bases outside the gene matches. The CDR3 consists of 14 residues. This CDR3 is CASSQGRGQAVVYF. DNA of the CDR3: TGCGCCAGCAGCCAAGGGCGGGGACAGGCCGTAGTTTACTTC.

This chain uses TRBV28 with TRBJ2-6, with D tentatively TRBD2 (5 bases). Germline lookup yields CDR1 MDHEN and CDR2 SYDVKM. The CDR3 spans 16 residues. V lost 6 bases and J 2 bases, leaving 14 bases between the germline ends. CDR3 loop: CASSLSDPAGANVLTF. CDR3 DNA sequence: TGTGCCAGCAGCCTTAGCGACCCAGCTGGGGCCAACGTCCTGACTTTC. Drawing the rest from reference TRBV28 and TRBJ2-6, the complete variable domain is DVKVTQSSRYLVKRTGEKVFLECVQDMDHENMFWYRQDPGLGLRLIYFSYDVKMKEKGDIPEGYSVSREKKERFSLILESASTNQTSMYLCASSLSDPAGANVLTFGAGSRLTVL.

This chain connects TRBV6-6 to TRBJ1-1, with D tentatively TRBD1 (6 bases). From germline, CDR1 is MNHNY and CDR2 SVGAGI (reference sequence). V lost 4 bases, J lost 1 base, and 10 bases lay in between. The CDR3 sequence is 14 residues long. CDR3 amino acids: CASSSLTGNTEAFF. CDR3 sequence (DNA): TGTGCCAGCAGTTCCCTGACAGGGAACACTGAAGCTTTCTTT.

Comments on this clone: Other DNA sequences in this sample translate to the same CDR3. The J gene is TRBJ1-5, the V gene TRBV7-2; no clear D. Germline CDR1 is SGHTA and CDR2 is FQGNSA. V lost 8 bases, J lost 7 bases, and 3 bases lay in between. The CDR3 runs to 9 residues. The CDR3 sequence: CASGQPQHF. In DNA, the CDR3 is TGTGCCAGCGGGCAGCCCCAGCATTTT.

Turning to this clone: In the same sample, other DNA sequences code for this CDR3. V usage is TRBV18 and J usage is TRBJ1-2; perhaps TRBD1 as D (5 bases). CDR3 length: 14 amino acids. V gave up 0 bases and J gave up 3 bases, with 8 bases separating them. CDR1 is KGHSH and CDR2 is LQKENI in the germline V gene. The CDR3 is CASSPPQGDYGYTF. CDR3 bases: TGTGCCAGCTCACCACCCCAGGGCGACTATGGCTACACCTTC.

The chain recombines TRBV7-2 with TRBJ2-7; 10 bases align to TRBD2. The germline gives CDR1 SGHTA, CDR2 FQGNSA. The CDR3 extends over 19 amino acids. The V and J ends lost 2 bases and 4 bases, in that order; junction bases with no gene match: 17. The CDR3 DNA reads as TGTGCCAGCAGCTTACTCTCCCTAGCGGGAGAAGTGAAGGCGTACGAGCAGTACTTC. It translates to CASSLLSLAGEVKAYEQYF. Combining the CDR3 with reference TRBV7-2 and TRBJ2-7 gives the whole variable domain GAGVSQSPSNKVTEKGKDVELRCDPISGHTALYWYRQSLGQGLEFLIYFQGNSAPDKSGLPSDRFSAERTGGSVSTLTIQRTQQEDSAVYLCASSLLSLAGEVKAYEQYFGPGTRLTVT.

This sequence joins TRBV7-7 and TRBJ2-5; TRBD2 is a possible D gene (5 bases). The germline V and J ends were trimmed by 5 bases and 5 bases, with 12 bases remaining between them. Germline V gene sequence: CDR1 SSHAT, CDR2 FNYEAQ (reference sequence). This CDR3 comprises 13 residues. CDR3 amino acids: CASSLGVEETQYF. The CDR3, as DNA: TGTGCCAGCAGCCTCGGGGTCGAGGAGACCCAGTACTTC.

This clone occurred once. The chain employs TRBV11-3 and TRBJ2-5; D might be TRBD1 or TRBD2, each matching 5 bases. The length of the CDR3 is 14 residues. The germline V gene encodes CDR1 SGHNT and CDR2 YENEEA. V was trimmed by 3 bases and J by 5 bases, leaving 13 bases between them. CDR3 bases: TGTGCCAGCAGCTTGGGTGGGACGAGGGAGACCCAGTACTTC. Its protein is CASSLGGTRETQYF.